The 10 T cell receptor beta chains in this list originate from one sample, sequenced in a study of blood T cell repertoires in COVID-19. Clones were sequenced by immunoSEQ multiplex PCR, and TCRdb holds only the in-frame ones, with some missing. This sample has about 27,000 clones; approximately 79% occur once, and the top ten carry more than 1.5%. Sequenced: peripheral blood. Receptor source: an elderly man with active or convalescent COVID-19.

The CDR3 DNA is TGTGCCAGCAGTTCGAAGACACAGGAAGCTTTCTTT. Its translation is CASSSKTQEAFF. The V gene is TRBV27, the J gene TRBJ1-1; D unclear. Germline V gene lookup returns CDR1 MNHEY and CDR2 SMNVEV (reference sequence). The CDR3 totals 12 residues. Between the trimmed V and J ends, which lost 4 bases and 8 bases, there was a span of 11 bases.

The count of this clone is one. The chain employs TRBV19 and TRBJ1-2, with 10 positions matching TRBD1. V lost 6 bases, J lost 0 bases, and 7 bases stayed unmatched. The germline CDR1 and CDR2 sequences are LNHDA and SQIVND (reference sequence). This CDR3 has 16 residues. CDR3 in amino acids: CASRKRQGASNYGYTF. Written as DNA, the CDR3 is TGTGCCAGTAGGAAAAGACAGGGGGCGTCTAACTATGGCTACACCTTC. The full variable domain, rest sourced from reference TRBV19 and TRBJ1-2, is DGGITQSPKYLFRKEGQNVTLSCEQNLNHDAMYWYRQDPGQGLRLIYYSQIVNDFQKGDIAEGYSVSREKKESFPLTVTSAQKNPTAFYLCASRKRQGASNYGYTFGSGTRLTVV.

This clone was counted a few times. CDR3 region: CASSPTSGVSSYEQYF. The CDR3 bases are TGCGCCAGCAGCCCGACTAGCGGGGTGAGCTCCTACGAGCAGTACTTC. This chain connects TRBV5-1 to TRBJ2-7, with 11 bases fitting TRBD2. V shed 4 bases and J 0 bases; nucleotides not matched to a gene: 6. The CDR3 extends over 16 amino acids. From germline, CDR1 is SGHRS and CDR2 YFSETQ.

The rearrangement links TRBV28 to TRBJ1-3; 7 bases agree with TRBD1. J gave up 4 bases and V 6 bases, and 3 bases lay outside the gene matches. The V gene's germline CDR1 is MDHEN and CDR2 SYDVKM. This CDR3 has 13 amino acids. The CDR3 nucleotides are TGTGCCAGCAGAGGGACAGCAGGAAACACCATATATTTT. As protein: CASRGTAGNTIYF.

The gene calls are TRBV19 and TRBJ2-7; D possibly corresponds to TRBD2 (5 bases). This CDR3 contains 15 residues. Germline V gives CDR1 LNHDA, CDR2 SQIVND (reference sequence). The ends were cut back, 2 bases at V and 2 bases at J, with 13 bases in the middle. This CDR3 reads CASSISGSLAYEQYF. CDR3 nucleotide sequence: TGTGCCAGTAGTATATCGGGGTCTCTGGCCTACGAGCAGTACTTC.

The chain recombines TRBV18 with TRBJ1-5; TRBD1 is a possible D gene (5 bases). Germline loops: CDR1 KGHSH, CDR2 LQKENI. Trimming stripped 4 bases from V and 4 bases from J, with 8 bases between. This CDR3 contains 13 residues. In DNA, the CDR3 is TGTGCCAGCTCACGCGACAGAAATCAGCCCCAGCATTTT. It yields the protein CASSRDRNQPQHF.

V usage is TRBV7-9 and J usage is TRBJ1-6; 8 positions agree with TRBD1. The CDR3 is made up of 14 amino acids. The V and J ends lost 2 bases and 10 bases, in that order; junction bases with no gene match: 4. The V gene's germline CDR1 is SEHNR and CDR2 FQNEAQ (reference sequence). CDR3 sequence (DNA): TGTGCCAGCAGCTTACAGACAGGGGAATCACCCCTCCACTTT. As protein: CASSLQTGESPLHF.

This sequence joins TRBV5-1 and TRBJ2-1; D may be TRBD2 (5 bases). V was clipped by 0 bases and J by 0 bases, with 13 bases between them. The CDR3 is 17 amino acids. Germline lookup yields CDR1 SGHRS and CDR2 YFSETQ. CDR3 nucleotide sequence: TGCGCCAGCAGCTTGGCCCCGGCGGGCAGCTCCTACAATGAGCAGTTCTTC. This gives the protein CASSLAPAGSSYNEQFF.

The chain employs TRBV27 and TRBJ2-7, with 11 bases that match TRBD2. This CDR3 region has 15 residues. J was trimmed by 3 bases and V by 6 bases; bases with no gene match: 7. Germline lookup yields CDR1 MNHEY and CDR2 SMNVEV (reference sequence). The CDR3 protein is CASSPSGRNLYEQYF. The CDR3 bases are TGTGCCAGCAGCCCTAGCGGGAGGAACCTCTACGAGCAGTACTTC.

CDR3 in DNA: TGTGCCAGCAGCTTGGGGGAGACTAGCTTCTACAATGAGCAGTTCTTC. It translates to CASSLGETSFYNEQFF. V gene TRBV5-6 combines with J gene TRBJ2-1; 7 nucleotides agree with TRBD2. Germline loops: CDR1 SGHDT, CDR2 YYEEEE. This CDR3 comprises 16 residues. The trim removed 0 bases at V and 3 bases at J, leaving 6 bases unmatched. The full variable domain, with the rest looked up from reference TRBV5-6 and TRBJ2-1, is DAGVTQSPTHLIKTRGQQVTLRCSPKSGHDTVSWYQQALGQGPQFIFQYYEEEERQRGNFPDRFSGHQFPNYSSELNVNALLLGDSALYLCASSLGETSFYNEQFFGPGTRLTVL.